Each of the 10 T cell receptor beta chains below was sequenced from the same sample in a study of T cells in tumors after PD-1 blockade (dated 2019 in TCRdb). The library was obtained by the immunoSEQ multiplex PCR assay. Here the immuneACCESS table is served through TCRdb, limited to in-frame sequences with V and J called. Missing clones are a known gap in these copies; in checked studies unresolved V genes cover under half, and the rest lacks a known reason. This sample lists about 8,500 clones; approximately 70% were detected once. The top ten constitute 4.5% of the sample. According to the study, the label for this sample's time point signals: after anti-PD-1 therapy. This material consisted of tumor tissue, taken after anti-PD-1 treatment. These receptors were obtained from a human donor with basal cell carcinoma.

The V call is TRBV7-9, the J call TRBJ1-2; TRBD1 is a possible D gene (6 bases). The V gene lost 5 bases and the J gene lost 8 bases, with 18 bases spanning the gap. The CDR3 is 14 amino acids. Looked up from germline, CDR1 is SEHNR and CDR2 is FQNEAQ (reference sequence). The CDR3 coding sequence is TGTGCCAGCAGCATCACCGCACAGGGTCGGGGCTACACCTTC. Translated: CASSITAQGRGYTF.

The sample holds a few counts of this clone. The gene calls are TRBV3-1 (or the pseudogene TRBV3-2) and TRBJ2-2; D is possibly TRBD1 (5 bases). Germline lookup yields CDR1 LGHDT and CDR2 YNNKEL (reference sequence). The CDR3 runs to 15 residues. V lost 3 bases and J 1 base, leaving 9 bases between the germline ends. CDR3 in DNA: TGTGCCAGCAGCCACCCAGGACAGAACACCGGGGAGCTGTTTTTT. Amino acids: CASSHPGQNTGELFF.

The rearrangement links TRBV29-1 to TRBJ1-2; 7 positions agree with TRBD1. The CDR3 is made up of 16 amino acids. After removal of 4 bases from V and 6 bases from J, the junction contained 17 bases not matched to a gene. Germline V gives CDR1 SQVTM, CDR2 ANQGSEA. This chain's CDR3 is CSVAVSATGSGDGYTF. The DNA for the CDR3 is TGCAGCGTTGCGGTGTCGGCGACAGGGAGTGGAGATGGCTACACCTTC.

The chain recombines TRBV3-1 (or the pseudogene TRBV3-2) with TRBJ1-1, with 7 nucleotides matching TRBD1. Germline V gene sequence: CDR1 LGHDT, CDR2 YNNKEL (reference sequence). Losses at the gene ends were 7 bases for V and 3 bases for J; bases not matched to a gene: 8. The CDR3 contains 14 residues. Written as DNA, the CDR3 is TGTGCCAGCACCTTAACAGGGGCGGACACTGAAGCTTTCTTT. Encoded protein: CASTLTGADTEAFF.

This rearrangement joins TRBV7-8 to TRBJ1-2, with D unclear. The CDR3 is 14 residues long. V lost 4 bases, J lost 8 bases, and 17 bases lay in between. In germline, CDR1 is SGHVS, CDR2 FQNEAQ. CDR3 DNA: TGTGCCAGCAGCTCCAGATCCAGCCCGCGGGGCTACACCTTC. It codes for CASSSRSSPRGYTF.

The J gene is TRBJ1-2, the V gene TRBV5-5; D gene unclear. There are 14 residues in the CDR3. With 4 bases removed from V and 1 base from J, the gap between germline ends came to 11 bases. CDR1 is SGHKS, CDR2 YYEKEE, per germline (reference sequence). The CDR3 reads CASSPGDYNYGYTF. The CDR3 nucleotides are TGTGCCAGCAGCCCGGGAGATTATAACTATGGCTACACCTTC.

This chain joins TRBV19 and TRBJ2-7, with unresolved D. V dropped 0 bases and J dropped 5 bases, with 8 bases sitting between them. Germline V CDR1 and CDR2: LNHDA, SQIVND (reference sequence). The CDR3 spans 13 residues. CDR3 bases: TGTGCCAGTAGTATAGATAGGATCCACGAGCAGTACTTC. Translated, it gives CASSIDRIHEQYF.

This clone was detected only a few times. This rearrangement joins TRBV29-1 to TRBJ2-5; D is possibly TRBD2 (6 bases). In germline, CDR1 is SQVTM, CDR2 ANQGSEA. The CDR3 has 14 amino acids. Trimming took 8 bases from V and 2 from J, leaving 18 bases between them. The CDR3: CSFQGVGGQETQYF. In nucleotides, the CDR3 is TGCAGCTTTCAGGGTGTGGGAGGACAAGAGACCCAGTACTTC.

The chain uses TRBV5-1 and TRBJ1-1, with 9 nucleotides matching TRBD1. The CDR3 is 16 residues long. The V segment lost 3 bases and the J segment 3 bases; nucleotides outside the gene matches: 9. The V gene's germline CDR1 is SGHRS and CDR2 YFSETQ. This CDR3 is CASSSTGTGQYTEAFF. The CDR3 DNA reads TGCGCCAGCAGCTCGACGGGGACAGGGCAGTACACTGAAGCTTTCTTT.

In its sample, this clone was seen a few times. The CDR3 loop is CASSQRQGYGYTF. Written as DNA, the CDR3 is TGTGCCAGCAGCCAAAGGCAAGGCTATGGCTACACCTTC. This chain links TRBV3-1 (or the pseudogene TRBV3-2) with TRBJ1-2; no clear D. This CDR3 is built from 13 residues. V dropped 2 bases and J dropped 4 bases, with 8 bases sitting between them. Germline CDR1 and CDR2: LGHDT and YNNKEL (reference sequence).